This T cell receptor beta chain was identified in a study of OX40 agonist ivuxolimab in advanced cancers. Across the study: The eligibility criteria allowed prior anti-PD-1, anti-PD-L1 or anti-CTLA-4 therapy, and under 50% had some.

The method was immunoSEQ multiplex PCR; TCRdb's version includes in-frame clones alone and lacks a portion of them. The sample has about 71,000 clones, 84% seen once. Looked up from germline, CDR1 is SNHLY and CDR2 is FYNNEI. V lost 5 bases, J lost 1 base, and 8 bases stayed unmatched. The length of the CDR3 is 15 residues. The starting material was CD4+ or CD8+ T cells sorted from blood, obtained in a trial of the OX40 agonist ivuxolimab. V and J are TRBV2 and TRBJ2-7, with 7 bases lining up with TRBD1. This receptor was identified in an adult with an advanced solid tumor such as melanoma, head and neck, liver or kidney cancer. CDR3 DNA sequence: TGTGCCAGCAGTAACACAGGGGTCCTTTCCTACGAGCAGTACTTC. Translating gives CASSNTGVLSYEQYF.